This TCR beta chain came from a study of early T cells in non-severe SARS-CoV-2 infection. Overall study: Sequencing of unsorted whole blood was done on bulk RNA, leaving chains unpaired. Study-level results: VDJdb matching skewed toward anti-spike CD8 responses, missing private and CD4 specificities.

This clonotype was counted between two and nine times. The antigen is undetermined. Attachment of unique molecular identifiers was made to individual cDNA molecules. TCRdb re-called the 5' RACE reads through MiXCR, storing one row per CDR3 protein. The profile covers 70,000 to 75,000 distinct CDR3 sequences, with roughly an eighth appearing a single time and roughly 13% taken by the ten largest. This CDR3 is 11 amino acids long. Trimming removed 5 bases at V and 2 bases at J, with 7 bases between. The germline V gene has CDR1 SQVTM and CDR2 ANQGSEA. This sequence was found in an adult who was a healthcare worker with PCR-confirmed SARS-CoV-2 infection or an uninfected control (not recorded which). This chain connects TRBV29-1 to TRBJ2-7; D not certain. Sequencing was performed on whole blood. CDR3 sequence reads: CSVTVAYEQYF. CDR3 bases: TGCAGCGTTACAGTAGCCTACGAGCAGTACTTC.